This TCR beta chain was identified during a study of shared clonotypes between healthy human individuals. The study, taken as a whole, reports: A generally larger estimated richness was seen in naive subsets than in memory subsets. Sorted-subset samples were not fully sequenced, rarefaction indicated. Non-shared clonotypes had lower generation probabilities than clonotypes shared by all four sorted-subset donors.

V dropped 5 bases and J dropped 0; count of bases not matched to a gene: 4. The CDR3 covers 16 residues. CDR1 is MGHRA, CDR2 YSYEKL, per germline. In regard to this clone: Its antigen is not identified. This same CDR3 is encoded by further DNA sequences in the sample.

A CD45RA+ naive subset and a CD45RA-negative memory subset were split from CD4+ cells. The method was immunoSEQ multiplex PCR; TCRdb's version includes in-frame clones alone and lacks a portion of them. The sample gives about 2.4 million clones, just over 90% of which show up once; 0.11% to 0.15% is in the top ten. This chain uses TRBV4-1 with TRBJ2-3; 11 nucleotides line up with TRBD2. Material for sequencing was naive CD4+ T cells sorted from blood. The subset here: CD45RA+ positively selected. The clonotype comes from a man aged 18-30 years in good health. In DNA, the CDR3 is TGCGCCAGCAGCTTGCGGACTAGCGGGAGCACAGATACGCAGTATTTT. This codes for CASSLRTSGSTDTQYF.